The text below deals with one TCR beta chain. The entry originates in a study of blood T cells in healthy people across ages. CDR1 and CDR2 from the germline V gene are SEHNR and FQNEAQ (reference sequence). Trimming removed 0 bases from V and 5 bases from J; junction bases left unmatched: 4. This CDR3 has 15 amino acids. Using a J-beta primer mix together with a sample-barcoded 5' primer, a second PCR was run for about 6 to 11 cycles. TCRdb re-called the 5' RACE reads with MiXCR, one entry per CDR3 protein. Counted here are more than 900,000 distinct CDR3 sequences, around 27% occurring once; the ten biggest clones make up approximately 0.7%. These data were also reused for a study on T cells of mothers and their children. As reported in that work: Nobody spotted any persistent microchimeric T cell clones.

The specimen was blood. The sequence came from a girl aged 2 to 9 in good health. The rearrangement uses TRBV7-9 and TRBJ1-1, with TRBD1 identical over 9 bases. The CDR3 DNA reads as TGTGCCAGCAGCTTAGCCCCCGGGACAGGGACTGAAGCTTTCTTT. Encoded protein: CASSLAPGTGTEAFF.